This entry lists 26 T cell receptor beta chains sequenced from one sample in a study of long-term antiretroviral therapy in people with HIV. Investigators performed immunoSEQ version v3.0 at survey level. Assay: immunoSEQ multiplex PCR; the TCRdb copy retains only in-frame clones and omits some. The repertoire includes about 21,000 clones, more than 70% of them detected once, and 8.1% sits in the top ten. Source: unsorted PBMCs, taken at the start of antiretroviral therapy. These receptor sequences come from a middle-aged man with HIV.

This chain connects TRBV5-1 to TRBJ1-4, with D uncertain. The V and J ends lost 5 bases and 0 bases respectively, with 11 bases between them. This CDR3 spans 15 amino acids. Germline CDR1 reads SGHRS; CDR2 reads YFSETQ. In DNA form, the CDR3 reads TGCGCCAGCAGGCCCACGGGGACAACTAATGAAAAACTGTTTTTT. It encodes CASRPTGTTNEKLFF.

DNA of the CDR3: TGCAGTGGCCCCTTAGGCAACATTCAGTACTTC. Translating it yields CSGPLGNIQYF. The chain links TRBV20-1 to TRBJ2-4; D is undetermined. V shed 7 bases and J shed 7 bases, with 11 bases lying between them. In germline, CDR1 is DFQATT, CDR2 SNEGSKA (reference sequence). The length of the CDR3 is 11 residues.

This clone has only a few counts. V usage is TRBV30 and J usage is TRBJ2-7, with D hard to call. Trimming pared 1 base from V and 3 bases from J, leaving 4 bases between. The CDR3 spans 11 residues. Germline lookup yields CDR1 GTSNPN and CDR2 SVGIG (reference sequence). CDR3 protein: CAWSEGYEQYF. The CDR3 DNA reads TGTGCCTGGAGTGAGGGCTACGAGCAGTACTTC.

A single count supports this clone. This chain links TRBV7-9 with TRBJ2-2; 13 bases are shared with TRBD2. This CDR3 is 15 amino acids long. The V segment lost 3 bases and the J segment 5 bases; nucleotides outside the gene matches: 0. Germline V lookup: CDR1 SEHNR, CDR2 FQNEAQ (reference sequence). In DNA, the CDR3 is TGTGCCAGCAGCTTGGGACTAGCGGGGACCGGGGAGCTGTTTTTT. Translation: CASSLGLAGTGELFF.

This rearrangement joins TRBV28 to TRBJ1-5; D remains ambiguous. The CDR3 sequence is 15 residues long. V lost 3 bases and J 2 bases, leaving 11 bases between the germline ends. CDR1 and CDR2 (germline): MDHEN, SYDVKM. The CDR3 DNA follows: TGTGCCAGCAGTTTCGAAACGACGGGCAATCAGCCCCAGCATTTT. Translated: CASSFETTGNQPQHF.

CDR3: CASSRRGDEKLFF. The CDR3 bases are TGTGCCAGCAGTCGGAGGGGAGATGAAAAACTGTTTTTT. The chain has TRBV5-6 and TRBJ1-4; D may be TRBD1 (5 bases). Germline V gene sequence: CDR1 SGHDT, CDR2 YYEEEE. Trimming pared 5 bases from V and 6 bases from J, leaving 11 bases between. This CDR3 region has 13 residues.

This clone was counted between two and nine times. The J gene is TRBJ1-2, the V gene TRBV4-1, with no clear D. The length of the CDR3 is 16 residues. Germline lookup yields CDR1 MGHRA and CDR2 YSYEKL. The germline V and J ends were trimmed by 0 bases and 4 bases, with 15 bases remaining between them. CDR3: CASSQEVMAVTYGYTF. For the CDR3, the DNA is TGCGCCAGCAGCCAAGAAGTCATGGCAGTAACCTATGGCTACACCTTC.

The chain carries TRBV28 and TRBJ2-6, with D possibly called TRBD1 or TRBD2 (6 bases each). CDR1 and CDR2 from the germline V gene are MDHEN and SYDVKM. Trimming pared 3 bases from V and 0 bases from J, leaving 15 bases between. This CDR3 region has 18 residues. The CDR3 nucleotides read TGTGCCAGCAGTTTTGGGGGGCGAGGACCCTCTGGGGCCAACGTCCTGACTTTC. As protein: CASSFGGRGPSGANVLTF.

The chain joins TRBV6-5 to TRBJ1-1; 9 nucleotides match TRBD1. Trimming cost V 10 bases and J 4 bases; bases outside gene matches: 10. Germline V gene sequence: CDR1 MNHEY, CDR2 SVGAGI. The CDR3 is made up of 14 amino acids. The CDR3 coding sequence is TGTGCCACAACCAAGGACAGGGGATTCACTGAAGCTTTCTTT. Translated: CATTKDRGFTEAFF.

The chain has TRBV2 and TRBJ2-1; 12 positions agree with TRBD2. Trimming took 8 bases from V and 5 from J; bases not matched to a gene: 13. The CDR3 contains 17 residues. The V gene's germline CDR1 is SNHLY and CDR2 FYNNEI. Here the CDR3 reads CASGRQTSGRWDNEQFF. CDR3 coding DNA: TGTGCCAGCGGCCGACAGACTAGCGGGAGATGGGACAATGAGCAGTTCTTC.

The rearrangement uses TRBV2 and TRBJ1-5; TRBD1 is a possible D gene (6 bases). Germline CDR1 and CDR2: SNHLY and FYNNEI. This CDR3 contains 14 residues. V was shortened by 3 bases and J by 7 bases, with 13 bases between the two germline ends. The CDR3, as DNA: TGTGCCAGCAGTGACGGCAGGGGTGGGCAGCCCCAGCATTTT. Translation gives CASSDGRGGQPQHF.

J is TRBJ2-7 and V is TRBV5-1; 10 nucleotides align to TRBD2. V was clipped by 4 bases and J by 4 bases; unmatched bases: 5. Germline V lookup: CDR1 SGHRS, CDR2 YFSETQ. This CDR3 is built from 14 residues. The CDR3 here is CASSGGLANYEQYF. CDR3 sequence (DNA): TGCGCCAGCAGCGGGGGACTAGCGAATTACGAGCAGTACTTC.

A few counts support this clone. This chain uses TRBV27 with TRBJ2-7, with D uncertain. This CDR3 has 14 amino acids. Germline assignment: CDR1 MNHEY and CDR2 SMNVEV (reference sequence). With 5 bases removed from V and 5 bases from J, the gap between germline ends came to 16 bases. The CDR3 sequence: CASSPAGNLDEQYF. CDR3 in DNA: TGTGCCAGCAGTCCAGCCGGTAACTTGGACGAGCAGTACTTC.

The chain has TRBV5-1 and TRBJ2-1, with TRBD1 matching 10 bases. Germline trimming cut 4 bases from V and 3 bases from J; bases unmatched to any gene: 7. In germline, CDR1 is SGHRS, CDR2 YFSETQ. This CDR3 spans 16 amino acids. CDR3 in amino acids: CASSRTGGTGYNEQFF. For the CDR3, the DNA is TGCGCCAGCAGCCGGACAGGGGGGACTGGCTACAATGAGCAGTTCTTC.

This chain connects TRBV5-4 to TRBJ1-2; no reliable D call. Germline CDR1 and CDR2: SGHNT and YYREEE (reference sequence). This CDR3 contains 18 residues. V was clipped by 0 bases and J by 0 bases, with 18 bases between them. The DNA of the CDR3 is TGTGCCAGCAGCTTGGAGGGTTTTATTAGGGAACCTAACTATGGCTACACCTTC. It codes for CASSLEGFIREPNYGYTF.

This chain joins TRBV9 and TRBJ1-1; a weak D match, TRBD1 (6 bases). The CDR3 covers 13 residues. Per the germline V gene, CDR1 is SGDLS and CDR2 is YYNGEE. V dropped 3 bases and J dropped 5 bases, with 11 bases sitting between them. The CDR3 sequence is CASSAQGFTEAFF. In nucleotides, the CDR3 is TGTGCCAGCAGCGCCCAGGGGTTTACTGAAGCTTTCTTT.

The chain recombines TRBV13 with TRBJ2-1; D unclear. With 5 bases removed from V and 7 bases from J, the gap between germline ends came to 9 bases. The CDR3 runs 12 residues. The germline V gene encodes CDR1 PRHDT and CDR2 FYEKMQ (reference sequence). For the CDR3, the DNA is TGTGCCAGCAGCCCTAGGAGTAATGAGCAGTTCTTC. Its translation is CASSPRSNEQFF.

CDR3 residues: CASSRTETYEQYF. The CDR3 DNA reads TGCGCCAGCAGTAGGACGGAAACCTACGAGCAGTACTTC. V and J are TRBV10-2 and TRBJ2-7; D is undetermined. Germline assignment: CDR1 WSHSY and CDR2 SAAADI. Trimming shortened V by 5 bases and J by 2 bases, and 10 bases separated the two germline ends. The CDR3 runs to 13 residues.

The rearrangement uses TRBV18 and TRBJ1-1, with TRBD1 matching 10 bases. The length of the CDR3 is 18 residues. Germline V CDR1 and CDR2: KGHSH, LQKENI. Unmatched junction bases numbered 12, after V lost 5 bases and J lost 0 bases. The CDR3 protein is CASSTRAGTGVLNTEAFF. Written as DNA, the CDR3 is TGTGCCAGCTCAACACGGGCCGGGACAGGGGTTCTGAACACTGAAGCTTTCTTT.

The gene calls are TRBV5-5 and TRBJ2-5; TRBD2 aligns across 9 bases. The CDR3 spans 14 residues. V dropped 5 bases and J dropped 5; count of bases not matched to a gene: 7. CDR1 and CDR2 (germline): SGHKS, YYEKEE (reference sequence). In DNA, the CDR3 is TGTGCCAGCAGTAGCGGGGGTAGAAGGGAGACCCAGTACTTC. As protein: CASSSGGRRETQYF.

V gene TRBV5-5 combines with J gene TRBJ2-1, with 10 bases fitting TRBD1. This CDR3 contains 16 residues. Trimming at V came to 0 bases and at J to 8 bases, leaving 8 bases not matched to a gene. In germline, CDR1 is SGHKS, CDR2 YYEKEE (reference sequence). The CDR3 DNA sequence: TGTGCCAGCAGCTTGGTCTTAGGGACAGGGGTTGATGAGCAGTTCTTC. It translates to CASSLVLGTGVDEQFF. The full variable domain, rest sourced from reference TRBV5-5 and TRBJ2-1, is DAGVTQSPTHLIKTRGQQVTLRCSPISGHKSVSWYQQVLGQGPQFIFQYYEKEERGRGNFPDRFSARQFPNYSSELNVNALLLGDSALYLCASSLVLGTGVDEQFFGPGTRLTVL.

This rearrangement joins TRBV6-5 to TRBJ2-7; perhaps TRBD2 as D (6 bases). The CDR3 length is 14 residues. V lost 2 bases, J lost 0 bases, and 8 bases lay in between. Germline V gene sequence: CDR1 MNHEY, CDR2 SVGAGI. CDR3 bases: TGTGCCAGCAGTTACGACGGGGGCTCCTACGAGCAGTACTTC. It yields the protein CASSYDGGSYEQYF.

The V and J genes are TRBV27 and TRBJ2-7; no reliable D call. This CDR3 comprises 16 residues. The ends were cut back, 5 bases at V and 2 bases at J, with 19 bases in the middle. Germline V gene data show CDR1 as MNHEY and CDR2 as SMNVEV (reference sequence). CDR3 loop: CASSIMKDVPPYEQYF. In DNA, the CDR3 is TGTGCCAGCAGTATTATGAAGGACGTCCCGCCCTACGAGCAGTACTTC.

This clone was picked up a small number of times. The junction differs from germline at one of its ends, possibly a read error. The chain uses TRBV18 and TRBJ1-4; D is possibly TRBD1 (5 bases). The CDR3 has 16 amino acids. Germline CDR1 is KGHSH and CDR2 is LQKENI. The CDR3, as DNA: TGTGCCAGCTCTCCACAACAGGCTGCAACTAATGAAAAACTGTTTTTT. Encoded protein: CASSPQQAATNEKLFF.

The CDR3 loop is CASSASGRPVYEQYF. Here the CDR3 DNA reads TGCGCCAGCAGTGCTAGCGGGAGGCCAGTCTACGAGCAGTACTTC. The chain carries TRBV10-2 and TRBJ2-7; 11 nucleotides agree with TRBD2. The CDR3 totals 15 residues. The trim removed 4 bases at V and 3 bases at J, leaving 5 bases unmatched. CDR1 and CDR2 (germline): WSHSY, SAAADI.

The J gene is TRBJ1-2, the V gene TRBV18, with D possibly TRBD1 on 6 matching bases. The V gene lost 6 bases and the J gene lost 4 bases, with 9 bases spanning the gap. Germline V gene lookup returns CDR1 KGHSH and CDR2 LQKENI. The CDR3 contains 12 residues. DNA of the CDR3: TGTGCCAGCTCCCGAGGGGGCTATGGCTACACCTTC. It codes for CASSRGGYGYTF.